This TCR beta chain was observed in a study of blood T cell repertoires in COVID-19. V was shortened by 7 bases and J by 0 bases, with 16 bases between the two germline ends. The CDR3 runs 17 residues. Germline values: CDR1 MNHEY, CDR2 SMNVEV (reference sequence). The repertoire was sequenced with immunoSEQ multiplex PCR; TCRdb's copy has only in-frame clones and lacks some. The table lists around 240,000 clones, roughly nine tenths of them singletons. Participants were aged about 18 to 89 years from more than 20 US areas. The sequence was obtained from a human donor in a cohort exposed to, infected with or recovered from COVID-19 (not recorded which). The donor label of this sample is uncertain. This chain connects TRBV27 to TRBJ2-6; D unclear. Sample: PBMCs or T cells enriched from blood (not recorded which). For the CDR3, the DNA is TGTGCCAGCACGTCCGGCAGGTTACTCTCTGGGGCCAACGTCCTGACTTTC. Its translation: CASTSGRLLSGANVLTF.